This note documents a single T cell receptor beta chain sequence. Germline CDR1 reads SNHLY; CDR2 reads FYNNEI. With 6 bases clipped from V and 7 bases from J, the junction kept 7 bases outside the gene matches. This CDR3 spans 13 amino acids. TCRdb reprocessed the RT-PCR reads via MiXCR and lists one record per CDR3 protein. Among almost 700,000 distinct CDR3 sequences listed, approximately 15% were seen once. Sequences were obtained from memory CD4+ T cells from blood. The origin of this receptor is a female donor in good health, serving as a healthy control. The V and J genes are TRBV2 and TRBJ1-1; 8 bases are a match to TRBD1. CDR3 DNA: TGTGCCAGCAGAGGACAGGGTGTTGGTGAAGCTTTCTTT. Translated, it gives CASRGQGVGEAFF. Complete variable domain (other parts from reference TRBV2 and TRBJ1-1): EPEVTQTPSHQVTQMGQEVILRCVPISNHLYFYWYRQILGQKVEFLVSFYNNEISEKSEIFDDQFSVERPDGSNFTLKIRSTKLEDSAMYFCASRGQGVGEAFFGQGTRLTVV.